The 17 T cell receptor beta chains below come from one sample, sequenced in a study of Ad26.COV2.S vaccination and SARS-CoV-2 variants (dated by TCRdb to 2020 to 2022). The sample's treatment or condition, from its label and the paper: roughly 20 received Ad26.COV2.S at low or high dose, single or two shots; 5 received placebo; per-sample allocation not given. Repertoires of vaccine and placebo recipients were sequenced from samples collected on day 63 after the first injection. Libraries were built with the immunoSEQ multiplex PCR assay. In TCRdb, the immuneACCESS table is reduced to in-frame sequences with V and J assigned. These tables do not hold every clone; where another copy was compared, an unresolved V gene accounts for under half, and the others remain unexplained. The sample contains a few hundred thousand clones, roughly 90% of them found a single time. The ten largest clones capture around 1.8% of the sample.

Sequenced here: peripheral blood, sampled in a trial of Ad26.COV2.S vaccine versus placebo. The receptors here all came from a person aged 18-65 years who received the Ad26.COV2.S COVID-19 vaccine or a placebo.

V gene TRBV6-5 combines with J gene TRBJ1-1; the match to TRBD1 covers 8 bases. Trimming cost V 2 bases and J 4 bases; bases outside gene matches: 6. Germline V gene data show CDR1 as MNHEY and CDR2 as SVGAGI. This CDR3 has 15 amino acids. CDR3 amino acids: CASSYTTGGGTEAFF. DNA of the CDR3: TGTGCCAGCAGTTACACTACAGGGGGTGGCACTGAAGCTTTCTTT.

The sample holds one count of this clone. V gene TRBV19 combines with J gene TRBJ2-7; D is unclear. V was trimmed by 2 bases and J by 6 bases, leaving 11 bases between them. The CDR3 loop spans 13 amino acids. Looked up from germline, CDR1 is LNHDA and CDR2 is SQIVND (reference sequence). The CDR3 is CASSIPMGSEQYF. The CDR3, as DNA: TGTGCCAGTAGTATACCCATGGGTAGCGAGCAGTACTTC.

The chain carries TRBV9 and TRBJ2-5; 10 nucleotides line up with TRBD2. V was pared by 3 bases and J by 5 bases, with 7 bases of the junction left unmatched. Looked up from germline, CDR1 is SGDLS and CDR2 is YYNGEE. The CDR3 totals 15 residues. The CDR3 DNA reads as TGTGCCAGCAGCGCTAGCGGGGGACCCGGGGAGACCCAGTACTTC. Translating gives CASSASGGPGETQYF.

This chain uses TRBV4-3 with TRBJ2-3; TRBD2 matches at 10 bases. This CDR3 region has 15 residues. With 7 bases clipped from V and 6 bases from J, the junction kept 10 bases outside the gene matches. The germline V gene encodes CDR1 LGHNA and CDR2 YSLEER. In nucleotides, the CDR3 is TGCGCCAGCAACCTTCAGCGGGGGGGCGCGGATACGCAGTATTTT. Translation: CASNLQRGGADTQYF.

The rearrangement links TRBV14 to TRBJ2-7, with D uncertain. V gave up 1 base and J gave up 4 bases, with 8 bases separating them. Germline V CDR1 and CDR2: SGHDN, FVKESK. There are 13 residues in the CDR3. In DNA form, the CDR3 reads TGTGCCAGCAGCCAAGGGGTGGGGTACGAGCAGTACTTC. Protein product: CASSQGVGYEQYF.

J is TRBJ2-7 and V is TRBV28; 9 bases are a match to TRBD1. This CDR3 contains 20 residues. Germline-derived CDR1 and CDR2 are MDHEN and SYDVKM. V lost 3 bases to trimming and J lost 1 base; unmatched junction nucleotides: 19. The CDR3 loop reads CASSFHFRLGQGSFSYEQYF. The CDR3 DNA is TGTGCCAGCAGTTTTCACTTCCGCCTGGGACAGGGAAGTTTTTCCTACGAGCAGTACTTC.

The rearrangement joins TRBV30 to TRBJ1-4, with D perhaps TRBD1 (5 bases). The CDR3 is 14 residues long. Germline CDR1 is GTSNPN and CDR2 is SVGIG (reference sequence). Deletions cut 6 bases from V and 8 bases from J, with 19 bases between. The CDR3 bases are TGTGCCTGCACCTCACAGGTCCTTCGAGAAAAACTGTTTTTT. Translating it yields CACTSQVLREKLFF.

This clone was seen only once. The CDR3 here is CASSRGPISGNTIYF. The CDR3 region has the DNA TGTGCCAGCAGTAGAGGACCAATATCGGGAAACACCATATATTTT. The chain is built from TRBV28 and TRBJ1-3; D not resolved. Trimming shortened V by 5 bases and J by 4 bases, and 15 bases separated the two germline ends. This CDR3 spans 15 amino acids. CDR1 and CDR2 from the germline V gene are MDHEN and SYDVKM.

The V call is TRBV18, the J call TRBJ2-7; 7 bases agree with TRBD1. The CDR3 runs to 16 residues. Trimming at V came to 4 bases and at J to 2 bases, leaving 11 bases not matched to a gene. Germline CDR1 is KGHSH and CDR2 is LQKENI. The DNA of the CDR3 is TGTGCCAGCTCACTAACCGGGACAGTTCCCACCTACGAGCAGTACTTC. Translated, it gives CASSLTGTVPTYEQYF.

The gene calls are TRBV6-1 and TRBJ1-2; D is undetermined. Trimming took 2 bases from V and 8 from J, leaving 18 bases between them. This CDR3 has 15 residues. The V gene's germline CDR1 is MNHNS and CDR2 SASEGT. The CDR3 bases are TGTGCCAGCAGTGAAAGCCCCCACGGAGCATGGGGCTACACCTTC. Translation: CASSESPHGAWGYTF.

The rearrangement links TRBV27 to TRBJ2-7, with 8 bases identical to TRBD1. J gave up 3 bases and V 6 bases, and 10 bases lay outside the gene matches. CDR3 size: 15 residues. CDR1 is MNHEY and CDR2 is SMNVEV in the germline V gene (reference sequence). Written as DNA, the CDR3 is TGTGCCAGCAGCCGAAGGGACAGGCCCCTCTACGAGCAGTACTTC. Amino acids: CASSRRDRPLYEQYF.

The V gene is TRBV19, the J gene TRBJ2-2; D is uncertain. V dropped 3 bases and J dropped 0 bases, with 8 bases sitting between them. Germline assignment: CDR1 LNHDA and CDR2 SQIVND (reference sequence). The CDR3 has 15 residues. CDR3 coding DNA: TGTGCCAGTAGTATGGGCCAGACGAACACCGGGGAGCTGTTTTTT. It yields the protein CASSMGQTNTGELFF.

The chain links TRBV4-3 to TRBJ2-7; the D gene is possibly TRBD2 (5 bases). Trimming cost V 4 bases and J 1 base, with 11 bases left between them. Germline V gene lookup returns CDR1 LGHNA and CDR2 YSLEER. The CDR3 totals 14 residues. The CDR3 sequence: CASSLGLNSYEQYF. Written as DNA, the CDR3 is TGCGCCAGCAGCCTAGGACTGAATTCCTACGAGCAGTACTTC.

This rearrangement joins TRBV7-2 to TRBJ1-6; maybe TRBD1 (5 bases). The germline V and J ends were trimmed by 2 bases and 6 bases, with 8 bases remaining between them. This CDR3 contains 14 residues. From germline, CDR1 is SGHTA and CDR2 FQGNSA. The CDR3 DNA reads as TGTGCCAGCAGCTTACAGGGCTTTAATTCACCCCTCCACTTT. Residues: CASSLQGFNSPLHF. The variable domain in full, with the rest retrieved from reference TRBV7-2 and TRBJ1-6, is GAGVSQSPSNKVTEKGKDVELRCDPISGHTALYWYRQSLGQGLEFLIYFQGNSAPDKSGLPSDRFSAERTGGSVSTLTIQRTQQEDSAVYLCASSLQGFNSPLHFGNGTRLTVT.

The chain is built from TRBV19 and TRBJ1-2; D gene uncertain. Per germline, CDR1 LNHDA and CDR2 SQIVND (reference sequence). With 4 bases removed from V and 0 bases from J, the gap between germline ends came to 9 bases. CDR3 length: 14 residues. This CDR3 reads CASSTEHANYGYTF. Here the CDR3 DNA reads TGTGCCAGTAGTACGGAACACGCTAACTATGGCTACACCTTC.

V and J are TRBV19 and TRBJ2-7, with D possibly matching TRBD1 (6 bases). This CDR3 is 14 amino acids long. Germline assignment: CDR1 LNHDA and CDR2 SQIVND (reference sequence). V was cut by 10 bases and J by 2 bases, with 18 bases left in between. CDR3: CATKQGPSAYEQYF. Here the CDR3 DNA reads TGTGCCACTAAACAGGGACCGTCGGCCTACGAGCAGTACTTC.

The V call is TRBV6-2 or TRBV6-3, the J call TRBJ1-1; D is possibly TRBD1 (5 bases). There are 17 residues in the CDR3. Germline-derived CDR1 and CDR2 are MNHEY and SVGEGT. Trimming pared 6 bases from V and 0 bases from J, leaving 20 bases between. The CDR3 reads CASSQIRLRVMNTEAFF. The CDR3 DNA reads as TGTGCCAGCAGCCAGATAAGACTCAGGGTTATGAACACTGAAGCTTTCTTT.